The entry below gives a single T cell receptor (beta chain) sequence along with its context. What it recognizes is unknown. This entry belongs to a study of PD-1 blockade in classical Hodgkin lymphoma. Study results and caveats: Only CD4+ TCR diversity, not CD8+, had risen significantly by C4D1.

No patient escaped relapse after autologous stem cell transplantation, and brentuximab vedotin exposure varied. TCRdb keeps only in-frame clones here, not all; method: immunoSEQ multiplex PCR. The table records around 20,000 clones, roughly 78% of them present only once. The CDR3 runs to 16 residues. Germline CDR1 SGHVS, CDR2 FQNEAQ. V lost 0 bases to trimming and J lost 3 bases; unmatched junction nucleotides: 4. The material was peripheral blood mononuclear cells (PBMCs), obtained before the second cycle of nivolumab. This TCR was sampled from a human donor with classical Hodgkin lymphoma. V and J are TRBV7-8 and TRBJ2-1, with 8 bases aligning to TRBD2. The CDR3 nucleotides are TGTGCCAGCAGCTTAGCGCCTGCGGGAGGCTACAATGAGCAGTTCTTC. Amino acids: CASSLAPAGGYNEQFF.